The subject of this entry is one TCR beta chain. Sequencing used immunoSEQ multiplex PCR; TCRdb keeps in-frame clones, though not all of them. This table holds approximately 530,000 clones, roughly 95% found once. The data originate from a study of shared clonotypes between healthy human individuals. The CDR3 has 15 amino acids. Germline V lookup: CDR1 MDHEN, CDR2 SYDVKM. V shed 6 bases and J 9 bases; nucleotides not matched to a gene: 14. The sequence was collected from a woman in her twenties or thirties in good health. Material for sequencing was naive CD4+ T cells sorted from blood. Stated subset: CD45RA+ positively selected. The gene calls are TRBV28 and TRBJ1-2; 9 nucleotides align to TRBD1. Here the CDR3 reads CASRPSGTGIRRYTF. CDR3 in DNA: TGTGCCAGCAGACCGTCCGGGACAGGGATTCGGCGCTACACCTTC.